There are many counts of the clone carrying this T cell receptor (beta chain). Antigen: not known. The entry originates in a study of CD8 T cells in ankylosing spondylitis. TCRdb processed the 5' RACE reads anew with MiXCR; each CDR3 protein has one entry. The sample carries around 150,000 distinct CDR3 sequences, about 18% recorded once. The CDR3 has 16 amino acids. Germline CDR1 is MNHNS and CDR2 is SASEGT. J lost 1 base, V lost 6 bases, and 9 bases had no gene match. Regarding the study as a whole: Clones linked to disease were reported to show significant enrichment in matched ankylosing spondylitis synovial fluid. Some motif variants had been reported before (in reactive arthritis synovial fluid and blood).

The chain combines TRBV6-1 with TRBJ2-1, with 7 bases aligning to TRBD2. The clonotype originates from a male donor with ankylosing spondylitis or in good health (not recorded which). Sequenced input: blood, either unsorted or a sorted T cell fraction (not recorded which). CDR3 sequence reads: CASSGSPGGSYNEQFF. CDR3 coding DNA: TGTGCCAGCAGCGGATCACCGGGAGGATCCTACAATGAGCAGTTCTTC.